The 28 T cell receptor beta chains listed next were all sequenced from one sample in a study of OX40 agonist ivuxolimab in advanced cancers. This table comes from immunoSEQ multiplex PCR, and its TCRdb copy is limited to in-frame clones, with some not included. The profile shows 60,000 to 65,000 clones, under 95% of them singletons. Sequenced material: CD4+ or CD8+ T cells sorted from blood, taken in a trial of the OX40 agonist ivuxolimab. The receptors stem from an adult with an advanced solid tumor such as melanoma, head and neck, liver or kidney cancer.

The chain employs TRBV2 and TRBJ2-7; D is ambiguous. Germline V gives CDR1 SNHLY, CDR2 FYNNEI. The V and J ends lost 3 bases and 3 bases respectively, with 0 bases between them. The CDR3 is made up of 10 amino acids. CDR3 DNA: TGTGCCAGCAGTGACTACGAGCAGTACTTC. As protein: CASSDYEQYF.

This clone appeared a few times. The chain has TRBV9 and TRBJ2-1, with 7 positions matching TRBD1. The germline V gene encodes CDR1 SGDLS and CDR2 YYNGEE. With V trimmed by 4 bases and J by 0 bases, 4 bases remained unmatched. This CDR3 comprises 15 residues. The CDR3 nucleotides are TGTGCCAGCAGCCCCCGGGACAGCTCCTACAATGAGCAGTTCTTC. Translating it yields CASSPRDSSYNEQFF.

This rearrangement joins TRBV6-5 to TRBJ1-2; possible D gene TRBD1, 6 bases. CDR1 is MNHEY, CDR2 SVGAGI, per germline. The CDR3 covers 14 residues. V dropped 5 bases and J dropped 2 bases, with 12 bases sitting between them. The CDR3 sequence is CASSAIGGNYGYTF. The CDR3 DNA reads as TGTGCCAGCAGTGCCATAGGGGGAAACTATGGCTACACCTTC.

The J gene is TRBJ2-2, the V gene TRBV2; D is uncertain. V lost 8 bases and J 3 bases, leaving 13 bases between the germline ends. The V gene's germline CDR1 is SNHLY and CDR2 FYNNEI. CDR3 length: 14 residues. The CDR3 nucleotides are TGTGCCAGCCTTCTAGAGAAGGACACCGGGGAGCTGTTTTTT. It translates to CASLLEKDTGELFF.

The rearrangement uses TRBV5-1 and TRBJ2-1; 7 bases are a match to TRBD2. The CDR3 length is 12 residues. CDR1 and CDR2 from the germline V gene are SGHRS and YFSETQ. The V gene end was trimmed by 4 bases and the J gene end by 9 bases; junction bases not matched to a gene: 4. The CDR3 DNA follows: TGCGCCAGCAGCCAAAGCGGGACTGAGCAGTTCTTC. Translation gives CASSQSGTEQFF.

This sequence joins TRBV7-8 and TRBJ1-4; 8 bases align to TRBD1. Losses at the gene ends were 1 base for V and 7 bases for J; bases not matched to a gene: 5. There are 15 residues in the CDR3. Germline CDR1 SGHVS, CDR2 FQNEAQ. Here the CDR3 reads CASSLVGRGLEKLFF. CDR3 DNA sequence: TGTGCCAGCAGCTTAGTGGGCAGGGGGCTTGAAAAACTGTTTTTT. Complete variable domain (other parts from reference TRBV7-8 and TRBJ1-4): GAGVSQSPRYKVAKRGQDVALRCDPISGHVSLFWYQQALGQGPEFLTYFQNEAQLDKSGLPSDRFFAERPEGSVSTLKIQRTQQEDSAVYLCASSLVGRGLEKLFFGSGTQLSVL.

V usage is TRBV19 and J usage is TRBJ1-1; D gene uncertain. The CDR3 totals 14 residues. Germline V CDR1 and CDR2: LNHDA, SQIVND (reference sequence). Trimming cost V 1 base and J 1 base, with 7 bases left between them. CDR3 in amino acids: CASSIVQQNTEAFF. As DNA, the CDR3 is TGTGCCAGTAGTATAGTCCAACAGAACACTGAAGCTTTCTTT.

The genes are TRBV19 and TRBJ1-4; 7 nucleotides align to TRBD1. The CDR3 spans 12 residues. Germline values: CDR1 LNHDA, CDR2 SQIVND (reference sequence). V dropped 1 base and J dropped 12; count of bases not matched to a gene: 2. The CDR3 DNA sequence: TGTGCCAGTAGTATAGGAGGGGGCGAACTGTTTTTT. As protein: CASSIGGGELFF.

J is TRBJ2-2 and V is TRBV30; possible D gene TRBD2, 5 bases. V was cut by 8 bases and J by 4 bases, with 17 bases left in between. CDR1 and CDR2 (germline): GTSNPN, SVGIG (reference sequence). This CDR3 has 14 amino acids. The DNA for the CDR3 is TGTGCCGGCCCAAGGGAGCGTACCACCGGGGAGCTGTTTTTT. It specifies CAGPRERTTGELFF.

The count of this clone is one. This rearrangement joins TRBV27 to TRBJ1-1; 9 bases map to TRBD1. V dropped 8 bases and J dropped 6; count of bases not matched to a gene: 10. Germline V lookup: CDR1 MNHEY, CDR2 SMNVEV (reference sequence). CDR3 length equals 14 residues. The CDR3 DNA sequence: TGTGCCAGCGCCAAAAACAGGGGGCGGCCTGAAGCTTTCTTT. It translates to CASAKNRGRPEAFF.

In the case of this clone: Relative to the germline gene, one junction end is altered; a read error may explain this. The J gene is TRBJ2-7, the V gene TRBV11-3, with TRBD2 matching 7 bases. Germline V CDR1 and CDR2: SGHNT, YENEEA. This CDR3 is built from 14 residues. CDR3 loop: CASSLVAGSSEQYF. The DNA of the CDR3 is TGTGCCAGCAGCTTAGTAGCGGGTTCCTCCGAGCAGTACTTC.

This chain's CDR3 is CAIGADSGNTIYF. DNA of the CDR3: TGTGCCATCGGGGCAGACTCTGGAAACACCATATATTTT. The chain has TRBV10-3 and TRBJ1-3; weak D call: TRBD1 (5 bases). V lost 8 bases and J lost 0, with 8 bases in between. The CDR3 spans 13 residues. The germline gives CDR1 ENHRY, CDR2 SYGVKD.

The chain employs TRBV21-1 and TRBJ2-6; the listed D gene, TRBD1, was not tested against the DNA. TRBV21-1 is deemed a pseudogene. The CDR3 consists of 14 residues. In DNA form, the CDR3 reads TGTGCCAGCAGGGACAGCTCTGGGGCCAACGTCCTGACTTTC. Protein product: CASRDSSGANVLTF.

The genes are TRBV11-3 and TRBJ2-5; D gene uncertain. Per the germline V gene, CDR1 is SGHNT and CDR2 is YENEEA. V lost 1 base to trimming and J lost 2 bases, with 11 bases between them. This CDR3 spans 15 amino acids. CDR3 in amino acids: CASSLGGPTQETQYF. CDR3 nucleotides: TGTGCCAGCAGCTTAGGTGGGCCTACACAAGAGACCCAGTACTTC.

The rearrangement links TRBV6-5 to TRBJ2-2; TRBD1 matches 8 bases. The CDR3 totals 14 residues. The V and J ends lost 5 bases and 7 bases, in that order; junction bases with no gene match: 6. Germline CDR1 reads MNHEY; CDR2 reads SVGAGI. The CDR3 region is CASSRQGRVGELFF. CDR3 DNA sequence: TGTGCCAGCAGTCGACAGGGGCGGGTCGGGGAGCTGTTTTTT.

Details on this clone: Germline and junction disagree at one end, which may indicate a read error. The rearrangement uses TRBV6-5 and TRBJ1-4; TRBD1 agrees at 9 bases. The CDR3 is 16 residues long. CDR1 MNHEY and CDR2 SVGAGI come from the germline V gene. CDR3 DNA: TGTGCCAGCAGTCACTCCACCGGGACAGGGTCCCAAAAACTGTTTTTT. This translates into CASSHSTGTGSQKLFF.

The chain joins TRBV4-1 to TRBJ1-4; 10 nucleotides align to TRBD1. The CDR3 extends over 13 amino acids. J lost 8 bases, V lost 6 bases, and 3 bases had no gene match. Germline values: CDR1 MGHRA, CDR2 YSYEKL. CDR3: CASRLTGGEKLFF. The DNA for the CDR3 is TGCGCCAGCAGGTTGACAGGGGGCGAAAAACTGTTTTTT.

The rearrangement uses TRBV6-1 and TRBJ1-5, with no clear D. The CDR3 is made up of 13 amino acids. In germline, CDR1 is MNHNS, CDR2 SASEGT. V was trimmed by 5 bases and J by 5 bases, leaving 10 bases between them. This CDR3 is CASSRGAHQPQHF. As DNA, the CDR3 is TGTGCCAGCAGTCGGGGTGCGCATCAGCCCCAGCATTTT.

This clone was observed a handful of times. The rearrangement joins TRBV6-1 to TRBJ1-5; D gene unclear. Germline CDR1 is MNHNS and CDR2 is SASEGT. The V and J ends lost 1 base and 7 bases respectively, with 8 bases between them. The CDR3 is 13 residues long. The CDR3 nucleotides read TGTGCCAGCAGTGAAGATTCTGGACAGCCCCAGCATTTT. Encoded protein: CASSEDSGQPQHF.

V and J are TRBV6-4 and TRBJ2-1, with 15 bases identical to TRBD2. The V segment lost 2 bases and the J segment 8 bases; nucleotides outside the gene matches: 4. Germline V gene sequence: CDR1 MRHNA, CDR2 SNTAGT. The CDR3 is made up of 16 amino acids. CDR3 DNA sequence: TGTGCCAGCAGTGACAGGACTAGCGGGAGGGCCTATGAGCAGTTCTTC. Residues: CASSDRTSGRAYEQFF.

V usage is TRBV4-1 and J usage is TRBJ2-1; 11 bases fit TRBD1. This CDR3 region has 17 residues. In germline, CDR1 is MGHRA, CDR2 YSYEKL. The V and J ends lost 0 bases and 5 bases, in that order; junction bases with no gene match: 6. The CDR3 region is CASSQEKGTGGNNEQFF. The CDR3 DNA is TGCGCCAGCAGCCAAGAAAAGGGGACAGGGGGAAACAATGAGCAGTTCTTC.

V is TRBV19 and J is TRBJ1-5; D gene ambiguous. V lost 6 bases and J lost 4, with 16 bases in between. CDR1 is LNHDA and CDR2 is SQIVND in the germline V gene (reference sequence). This CDR3 spans 15 amino acids. The DNA for the CDR3 is TGTGCCAGTAGCAGCCCCAGTGCCGGGAATCAGCCCCAGCATTTT. It codes for CASSSPSAGNQPQHF.

The CDR3 sequence is CASSSRTSGSTYNEQFF. The DNA for the CDR3 is TGTGCCAGTAGTAGCCGGACTAGCGGGAGCACCTACAATGAGCAGTTCTTC. The V call is TRBV19, the J call TRBJ2-1, with 13 bases lining up with TRBD2. The CDR3 has 17 residues. Germline V CDR1 and CDR2: LNHDA, SQIVND (reference sequence). The V gene end was trimmed by 4 bases and the J gene end by 2 bases; junction bases not matched to a gene: 5.

This chain connects TRBV5-1 to TRBJ2-1, with D possibly matching TRBD2 (5 bases). V was pared by 0 bases and J by 0 bases, with 10 bases between. Germline assignment: CDR1 SGHRS and CDR2 YFSETQ. The CDR3 contains 16 residues. DNA for the CDR3: TGCGCCAGCAGCTTGGAAGGACTCAGCTCCTACAATGAGCAGTTCTTC. It is translated as CASSLEGLSSYNEQFF.

Written as DNA, the CDR3 is TGTGCCAGCAGCCACACAGGGGCTGGAAACACCATATATTTT. Protein: CASSHTGAGNTIYF. The chain employs TRBV11-2 and TRBJ1-3, with 7 nucleotides matching TRBD1. The germline gives CDR1 SGHAT, CDR2 FQNNGV. V lost 5 bases and J lost 2; bases outside the gene matches: 3. CDR3 length equals 14 residues.

The chain links TRBV5-1 to TRBJ2-3, with D perhaps TRBD2 (6 bases). Trimming took off 1 base at V and 5 bases at J, with 26 bases between the two ends. Per the germline V gene, CDR1 is SGHRS and CDR2 is YFSETQ. CDR3 length: 19 residues. The CDR3 coding sequence is TGCGCCAGCAGCTTGATGTTTACGGAGCAGGAGGGAGTCATAGATACGCAGTATTTT. This translates into CASSLMFTEQEGVIDTQYF.

The V and J genes are TRBV4-1 and TRBJ1-2; D is uncertain. CDR1 is MGHRA, CDR2 YSYEKL, per germline. There are 13 residues in the CDR3. V shed 3 bases and J shed 4 bases, with 9 bases lying between them. The CDR3 sequence is CASSHTDGYGYTF. In nucleotides, the CDR3 is TGCGCCAGCAGCCACACGGACGGCTATGGCTACACCTTC.

The chain links TRBV5-1 to TRBJ2-5; the D gene is possibly TRBD1 (5 bases). Germline CDR1 reads SGHRS; CDR2 reads YFSETQ. The CDR3 length is 14 residues. V was clipped by 1 base and J by 5 bases, with 12 bases between them. CDR3 residues: CASSLQGRVETQYF. The DNA of the CDR3 is TGCGCCAGCAGCTTGCAGGGAAGGGTGGAGACCCAGTACTTC.